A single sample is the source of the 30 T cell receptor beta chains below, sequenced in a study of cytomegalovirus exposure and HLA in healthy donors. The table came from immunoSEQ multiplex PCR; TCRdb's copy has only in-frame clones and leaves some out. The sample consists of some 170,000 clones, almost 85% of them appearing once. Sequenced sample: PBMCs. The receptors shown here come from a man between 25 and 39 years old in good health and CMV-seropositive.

CDR3 nucleotides: TGTGCCAGCAACCTTGATGGGACAGCGGCTTCCTACGAGCAGTACTTC. It yields the protein CASNLDGTAASYEQYF. The rearrangement joins TRBV5-8 to TRBJ2-7; the match to TRBD1 covers 7 bases. Looked up from germline, CDR1 is SGHTS and CDR2 is YDEGEE. Unmatched junction bases numbered 13, after V lost 6 bases and J lost 1 base. The CDR3 is 16 residues long. The entire variable domain, with the rest obtained from reference TRBV5-8 and TRBJ2-7, is as follows: EAGVTQSPTHLIKTRGQQATLRCSPISGHTSVYWYQQALGLGLQFLLWYDEGEERNRGNFPPRFSGRQFPNYSSELNVNALELEDSALYLCASNLDGTAASYEQYFGPGTRLTVT.

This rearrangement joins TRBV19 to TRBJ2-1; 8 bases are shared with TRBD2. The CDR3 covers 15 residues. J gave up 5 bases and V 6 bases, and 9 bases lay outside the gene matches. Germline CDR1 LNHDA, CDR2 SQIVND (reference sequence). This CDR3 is CASRWGLDLNNEQFF. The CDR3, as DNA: TGTGCCAGTAGGTGGGGACTAGATTTGAACAATGAGCAGTTCTTC.

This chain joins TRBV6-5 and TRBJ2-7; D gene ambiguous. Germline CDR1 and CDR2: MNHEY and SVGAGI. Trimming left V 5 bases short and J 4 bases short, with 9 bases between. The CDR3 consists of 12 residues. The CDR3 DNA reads TGTGCCAGCAGTGACACATCATACGAGCAGTACTTC. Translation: CASSDTSYEQYF.

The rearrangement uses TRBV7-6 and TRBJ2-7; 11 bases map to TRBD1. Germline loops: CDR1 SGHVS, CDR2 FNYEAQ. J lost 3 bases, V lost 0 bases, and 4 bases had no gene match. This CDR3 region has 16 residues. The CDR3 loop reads CASSLAGTGGLYEQYF. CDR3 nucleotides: TGTGCCAGCAGCTTAGCAGGGACAGGGGGTCTCTACGAGCAGTACTTC.

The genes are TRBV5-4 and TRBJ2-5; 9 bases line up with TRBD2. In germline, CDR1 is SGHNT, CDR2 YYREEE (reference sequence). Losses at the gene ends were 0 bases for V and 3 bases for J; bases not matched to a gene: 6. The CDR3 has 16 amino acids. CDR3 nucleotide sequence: TGTGCCAGCAGCTTGGGGACGCCTAGCGGGAAAGAGACCCAGTACTTC. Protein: CASSLGTPSGKETQYF.

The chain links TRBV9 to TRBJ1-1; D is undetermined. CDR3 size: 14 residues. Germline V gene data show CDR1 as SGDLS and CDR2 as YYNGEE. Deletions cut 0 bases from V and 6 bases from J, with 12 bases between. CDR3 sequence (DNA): TGTGCCAGCAGCGTAGGCGCAAAGATCTCTGAAGCTTTCTTT. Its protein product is CASSVGAKISEAFF.

In DNA form, the CDR3 reads TGCGCCAGCGGGCAGGGCCACACCGGGGAGCTGTTTTTT. The encoded protein is CASGQGHTGELFF. V gene TRBV5-1 combines with J gene TRBJ2-2; tentative D call: TRBD1 (5 bases). CDR3 length: 13 residues. Germline V CDR1 and CDR2: SGHRS, YFSETQ. Trimming took 7 bases from V and 3 from J, leaving 10 bases between them.

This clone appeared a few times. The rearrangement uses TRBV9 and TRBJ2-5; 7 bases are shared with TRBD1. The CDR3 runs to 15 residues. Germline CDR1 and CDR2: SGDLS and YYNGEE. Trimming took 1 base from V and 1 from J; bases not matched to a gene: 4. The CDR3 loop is CASSVQQGRQETQYF. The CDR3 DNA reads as TGTGCCAGCAGCGTACAACAGGGGCGCCAAGAGACCCAGTACTTC.

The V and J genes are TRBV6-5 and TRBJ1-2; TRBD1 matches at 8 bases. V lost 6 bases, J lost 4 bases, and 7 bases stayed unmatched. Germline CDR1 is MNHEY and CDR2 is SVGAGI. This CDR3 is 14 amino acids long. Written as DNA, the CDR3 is TGTGCCAGCAGACGCGGACAGGGTATCTATGGCTACACCTTC. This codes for CASRRGQGIYGYTF.

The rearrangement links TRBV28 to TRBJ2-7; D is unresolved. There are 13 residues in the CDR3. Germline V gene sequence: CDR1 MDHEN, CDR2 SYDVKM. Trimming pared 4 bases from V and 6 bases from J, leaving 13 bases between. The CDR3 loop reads CASSSEIPGEQYF. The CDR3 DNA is TGTGCCAGCAGTTCAGAGATTCCGGGCGAGCAGTACTTC.

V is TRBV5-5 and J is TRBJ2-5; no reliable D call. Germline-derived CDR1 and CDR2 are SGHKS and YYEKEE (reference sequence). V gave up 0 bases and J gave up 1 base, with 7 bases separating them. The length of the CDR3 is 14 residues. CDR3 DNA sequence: TGTGCCAGCAGCTTGGTACTGATCCAAGAGACCCAGTACTTC. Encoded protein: CASSLVLIQETQYF.

CDR3 sequence reads: CAWSVPNEEEQYF. The DNA for the CDR3 is TGTGCCTGGAGTGTACCCAACGAGGAGGAGCAGTACTTC. The chain joins TRBV30 to TRBJ2-7; D is unresolved. The CDR3 covers 13 residues. V shed 0 bases and J shed 7 bases, with 13 bases lying between them. CDR1 is GTSNPN, CDR2 SVGIG, per germline (reference sequence).

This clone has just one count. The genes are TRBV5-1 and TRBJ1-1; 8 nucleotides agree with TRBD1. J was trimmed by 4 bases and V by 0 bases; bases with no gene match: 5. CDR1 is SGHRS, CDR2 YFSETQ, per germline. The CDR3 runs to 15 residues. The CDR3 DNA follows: TGCGCCAGCAGCTTGGCCAGGACAGGGAGCACTGAAGCTTTCTTT. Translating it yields CASSLARTGSTEAFF.

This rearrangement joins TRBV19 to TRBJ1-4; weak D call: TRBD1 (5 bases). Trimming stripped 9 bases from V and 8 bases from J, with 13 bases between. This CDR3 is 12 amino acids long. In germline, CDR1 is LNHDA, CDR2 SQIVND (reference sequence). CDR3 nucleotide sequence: TGTGCCAGCTCGGCAGGGTCCGAAAAACTGTTTTTT. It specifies CASSAGSEKLFF.

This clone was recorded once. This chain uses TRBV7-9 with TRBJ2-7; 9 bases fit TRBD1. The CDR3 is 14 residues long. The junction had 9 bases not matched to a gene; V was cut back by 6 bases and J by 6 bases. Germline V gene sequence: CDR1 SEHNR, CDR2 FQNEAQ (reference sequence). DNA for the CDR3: TGTGCCAGCAGGTACGCGGGACAGGGTCTCGAGCAGTACTTC. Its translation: CASRYAGQGLEQYF.

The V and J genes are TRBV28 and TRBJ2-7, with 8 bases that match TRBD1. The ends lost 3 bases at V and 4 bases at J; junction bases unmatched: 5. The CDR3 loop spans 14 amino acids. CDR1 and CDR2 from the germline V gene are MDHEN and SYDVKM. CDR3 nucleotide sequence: TGTGCCAGCAGTTTGCTGCAGGGGGCTTACGAGCAGTACTTC. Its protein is CASSLLQGAYEQYF.

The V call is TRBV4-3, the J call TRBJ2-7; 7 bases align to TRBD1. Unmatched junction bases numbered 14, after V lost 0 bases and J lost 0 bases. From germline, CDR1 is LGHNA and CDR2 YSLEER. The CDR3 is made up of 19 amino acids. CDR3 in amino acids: CASSQDVETGLYYSYEQYF. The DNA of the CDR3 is TGCGCCAGCAGCCAAGATGTAGAGACAGGGCTCTACTACTCCTACGAGCAGTACTTC.

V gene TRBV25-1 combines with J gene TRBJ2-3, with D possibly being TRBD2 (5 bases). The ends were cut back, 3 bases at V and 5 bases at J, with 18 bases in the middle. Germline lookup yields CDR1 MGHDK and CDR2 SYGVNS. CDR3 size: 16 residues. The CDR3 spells CASSDPASGFIDTQYF. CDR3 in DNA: TGTGCCAGCAGTGACCCCGCATCGGGATTCATAGATACGCAGTATTTT.

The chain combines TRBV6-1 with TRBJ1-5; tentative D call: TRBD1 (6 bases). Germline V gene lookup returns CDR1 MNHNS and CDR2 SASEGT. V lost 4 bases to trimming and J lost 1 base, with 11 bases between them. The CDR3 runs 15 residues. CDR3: CASSVRGYSNQPQHF. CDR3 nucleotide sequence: TGTGCCAGCAGTGTGAGGGGGTACAGCAATCAGCCCCAGCATTTT.

The CDR3 here is CASSLSAGGYGYTF. The CDR3 bases are TGTGCCAGCAGTTTATCAGCAGGGGGTTATGGCTACACCTTC. The rearrangement uses TRBV27 and TRBJ1-2; TRBD1 aligns across 7 bases. The CDR3 spans 14 residues. Per germline, CDR1 MNHEY and CDR2 SMNVEV (reference sequence). V shed 0 bases and J 5 bases; nucleotides not matched to a gene: 3.

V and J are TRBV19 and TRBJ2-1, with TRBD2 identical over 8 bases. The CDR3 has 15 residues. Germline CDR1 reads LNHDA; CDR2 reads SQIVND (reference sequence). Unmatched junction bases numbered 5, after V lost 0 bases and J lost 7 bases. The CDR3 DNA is TGTGCCAGTAGTATAGATGGGACTAGGACGAATGAGCAGTTCTTC. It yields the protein CASSIDGTRTNEQFF. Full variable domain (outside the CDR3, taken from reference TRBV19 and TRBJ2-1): DGGITQSPKYLFRKEGQNVTLSCEQNLNHDAMYWYRQDPGQGLRLIYYSQIVNDFQKGDIAEGYSVSREKKESFPLTVTSAQKNPTAFYLCASSIDGTRTNEQFFGPGTRLTVL.

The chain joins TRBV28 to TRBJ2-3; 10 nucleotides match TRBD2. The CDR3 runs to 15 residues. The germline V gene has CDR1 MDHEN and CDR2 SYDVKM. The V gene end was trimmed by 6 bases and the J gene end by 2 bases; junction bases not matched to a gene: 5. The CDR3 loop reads CASSRTSGSTDTQYF. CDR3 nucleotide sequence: TGTGCCAGCAGCCGGACTAGCGGATCCACAGATACGCAGTATTTT.

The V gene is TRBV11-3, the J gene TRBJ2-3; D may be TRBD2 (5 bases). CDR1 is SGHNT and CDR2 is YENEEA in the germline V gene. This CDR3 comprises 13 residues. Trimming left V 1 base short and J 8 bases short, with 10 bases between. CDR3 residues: CASSLGGSGTQYF. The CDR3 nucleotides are TGTGCCAGCAGCTTAGGAGGGAGCGGTACGCAGTATTTT.

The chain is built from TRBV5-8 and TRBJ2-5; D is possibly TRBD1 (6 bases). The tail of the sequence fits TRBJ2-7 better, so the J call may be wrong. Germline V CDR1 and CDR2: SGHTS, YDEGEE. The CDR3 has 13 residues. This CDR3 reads CASSLQGSYEQYF. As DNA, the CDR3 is TGTGCCAGCAGCTTACAGGGCTCCTACGAGCAGTACTTC.

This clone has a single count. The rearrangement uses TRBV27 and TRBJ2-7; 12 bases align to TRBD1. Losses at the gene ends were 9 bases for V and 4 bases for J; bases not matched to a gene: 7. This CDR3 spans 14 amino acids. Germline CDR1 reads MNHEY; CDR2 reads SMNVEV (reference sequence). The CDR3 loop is CASSGTGGIYEQYF. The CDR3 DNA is TGTGCCAGTTCAGGGACAGGGGGCATATACGAGCAGTACTTC.

CDR3 amino acids: CAWSGPFSGLSYNEQFF. The CDR3 nucleotides are TGTGCCTGGAGTGGACCCTTTAGCGGGCTCTCCTACAATGAGCAGTTCTTC. The chain carries TRBV30 and TRBJ2-1; 7 nucleotides match TRBD2. The CDR3 totals 17 residues. V shed 1 base, J shed 0 bases, and the junction held 9 bases outside the gene matches. CDR1 is GTSNPN and CDR2 is SVGIG in the germline V gene (reference sequence).

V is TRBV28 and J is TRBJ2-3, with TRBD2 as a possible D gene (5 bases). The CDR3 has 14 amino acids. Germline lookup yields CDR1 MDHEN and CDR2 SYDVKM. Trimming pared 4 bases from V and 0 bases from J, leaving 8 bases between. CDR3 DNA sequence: TGTGCCAGCAGTTCCGAGCGGAGCACAGATACGCAGTATTTT. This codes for CASSSERSTDTQYF.

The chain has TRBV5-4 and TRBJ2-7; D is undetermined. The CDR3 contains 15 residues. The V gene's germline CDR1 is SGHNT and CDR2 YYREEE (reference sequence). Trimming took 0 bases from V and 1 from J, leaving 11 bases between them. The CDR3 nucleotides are TGTGCCAGCAGCTTGGAGGCAGGCGATTCCTACGAGCAGTACTTC. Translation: CASSLEAGDSYEQYF.

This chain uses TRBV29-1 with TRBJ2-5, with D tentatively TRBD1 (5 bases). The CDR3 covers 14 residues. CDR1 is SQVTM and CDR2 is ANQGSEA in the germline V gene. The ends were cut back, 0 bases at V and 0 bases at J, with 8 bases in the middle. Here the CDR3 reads CSVEDRANQETQYF. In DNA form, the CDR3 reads TGCAGCGTTGAAGACAGGGCAAACCAAGAGACCCAGTACTTC.

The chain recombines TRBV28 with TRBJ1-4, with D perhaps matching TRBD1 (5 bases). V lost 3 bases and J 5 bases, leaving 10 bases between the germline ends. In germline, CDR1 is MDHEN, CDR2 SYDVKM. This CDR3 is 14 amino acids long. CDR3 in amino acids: CASSFSGGNEKLFF. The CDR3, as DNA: TGTGCCAGCAGTTTCTCTGGGGGGAATGAAAAACTGTTTTTT. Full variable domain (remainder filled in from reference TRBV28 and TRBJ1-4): DVKVTQSSRYLVKRTGEKVFLECVQDMDHENMFWYRQDPGLGLRLIYFSYDVKMKEKGDIPEGYSVSREKKERFSLILESASTNQTSMYLCASSFSGGNEKLFFGSGTQLSVL.